The 7 T cell receptor beta chains listed next were all sequenced from one sample in a study of T cell repertoires in cytomegalovirus infection. TCRdb processed the reads anew with MiXCR; each CDR3 protein has one entry. The sample has almost 550,000 distinct CDR3 sequences, approximately 16% seen once. The specimen sequenced was CD8+ T cells from PBMCs. These receptors were taken from a human donor in good health (CMV status not recorded). Some clones in this sample may be carry-over from other donors' samples.

The gene calls are TRBV6-2 or TRBV6-3 and TRBJ2-7; weak D call: TRBD1 (6 bases). Per the germline V gene, CDR1 is MNHEY and CDR2 is SVGEGT. The CDR3 sequence is 16 residues long. V was cut by 6 bases and J by 2 bases, with 20 bases left in between. CDR3: CASRTTIRGPPYEQYF. As DNA, the CDR3 is TGTGCCAGCAGAACCACGATCAGGGGCCCTCCCTACGAGCAGTACTTC.

The chain couples TRBV7-9 to TRBJ2-1; TRBD2 aligns across 12 bases. Germline V gene lookup returns CDR1 SEHNR and CDR2 FQNEAQ (reference sequence). The CDR3 is made up of 15 amino acids. The V gene end was trimmed by 6 bases and the J gene end by 8 bases; junction bases not matched to a gene: 8. CDR3 loop: CASSLLAGGIDEQFF. For the CDR3, the DNA is TGTGCCAGCAGTTTACTAGCGGGAGGCATAGATGAGCAGTTCTTC.

V and J are TRBV15 and TRBJ1-2; D possibly corresponds to TRBD1 (5 bases). Germline V CDR1 and CDR2: LNHNV, YYDKDF (reference sequence). CDR3 length: 15 amino acids. The V end was cut by 1 base, the J end by 5 bases, with 14 bases between. The CDR3 coding sequence is TGTGCCACCAGCAGAGTGGCAGAGTGGGGGTATGGCTACACCTTC. Translation gives CATSRVAEWGYGYTF.

In its sample, this clonotype was seen many times. The rearrangement joins TRBV11-2 to TRBJ2-5, with 11 nucleotides matching TRBD1. The CDR3 runs to 16 residues. V lost 2 bases to trimming and J lost 2 bases; unmatched junction nucleotides: 4. The germline gives CDR1 SGHAT, CDR2 FQNNGV. The CDR3 here is CASSLMWDRGQETQYF. DNA for the CDR3: TGTGCCAGCAGCTTAATGTGGGACAGGGGGCAAGAGACCCAGTACTTC.

This clonotype has a count of ten or more. The V and J genes are TRBV27 and TRBJ1-1; TRBD1 is a possible D gene (6 bases). Germline CDR1 MNHEY, CDR2 SMNVEV (reference sequence). CDR3 length: 14 residues. V was trimmed by 5 bases and J by 1 base, leaving 11 bases between them. CDR3 sequence reads: CASSILQGNTEAFF. Here the CDR3 DNA reads TGTGCCAGCAGTATCCTACAGGGGAACACTGAAGCTTTCTTT.

The rearrangement uses TRBV20-1 and TRBJ1-2; 9 bases line up with TRBD1. The CDR3 has 16 amino acids. Losses at the gene ends were 0 bases for V and 8 bases for J; bases not matched to a gene: 13. The germline V gene encodes CDR1 DFQATT and CDR2 SNEGSKA (reference sequence). The CDR3 sequence: CSARDLARTGVIGYTF. The CDR3 region has the DNA TGCAGTGCTAGAGATCTGGCCAGGACAGGGGTCATAGGCTACACCTTC.

This clonotype appeared many times. The chain joins TRBV5-6 to TRBJ1-5; TRBD1 matches 9 bases. Germline-derived CDR1 and CDR2 are SGHDT and YYEEEE. The CDR3 is 16 amino acids. The V and J ends lost 3 bases and 1 base, in that order; junction bases with no gene match: 5. The CDR3 coding sequence is TGTGCCAGCAGCTATCGGACAGGGGCGAGCAATCAGCCCCAGCATTTT. It codes for CASSYRTGASNQPQHF. The complete variable domain, with remaining parts taken from reference TRBV5-6 and TRBJ1-5, reads DAGVTQSPTHLIKTRGQQVTLRCSPKSGHDTVSWYQQALGQGPQFIFQYYEEEERQRGNFPDRFSGHQFPNYSSELNVNALLLGDSALYLCASSYRTGASNQPQHFGDGTRLSIL.